The 14 T cell receptor beta chains below come from one sample, sequenced in a study of metastatic and nonmetastatic thyroid tumors. TCRdb recomputed clones from the PCR reads via MiXCR. The sample shows about 31,000 clones, more than 15% of them seen only once. No treatment of any kind had been given to any patient before thyroid surgery. The sequenced sample was blood. Every receptor here comes from a female donor with papillary thyroid cancer or a benign thyroid nodule (not recorded which). Some clones in this sample may be carry-over from other donors' samples.

This clone was counted ten times or more. This rearrangement joins TRBV11-2 to TRBJ2-3; the D is unclear. This CDR3 is built from 13 residues. V dropped 5 bases and J dropped 4 bases, with 10 bases sitting between them. CDR1 and CDR2 from the germline V gene are SGHAT and FQNNGV. The CDR3 nucleotides read TGTGCCAGCAGCCTTGCTCATTCAGATACGCAGTATTTT. It encodes CASSLAHSDTQYF.

The gene calls are TRBV6-1 and TRBJ2-7, with 7 positions matching TRBD1. CDR3 size: 13 residues. CDR1 MNHNS and CDR2 SASEGT come from the germline V gene. V shed 8 bases and J 6 bases; nucleotides not matched to a gene: 10. CDR3 residues: CASRGVQGSEQYF. The CDR3 DNA is TGTGCCAGCCGTGGAGTACAGGGGAGCGAGCAGTACTTC.

The sample holds many counts of this clone. The sample holds other DNA sequences that translate to the same CDR3. V is TRBV20-1 and J is TRBJ2-7, with a tentative D call TRBD2 (6 bases). Deletions cut 6 bases from V and 3 bases from J, with 9 bases between. CDR3 length: 11 amino acids. Germline V gene lookup returns CDR1 DFQATT and CDR2 SNEGSKA (reference sequence). This CDR3 is CSAGTGYEQYF. The DNA of the CDR3 is TGCAGTGCGGGGACTGGCTACGAGCAGTACTTC.

This clone was observed many times. The J gene is TRBJ1-1, the V gene TRBV2, with TRBD1 matching 8 bases. V was clipped by 5 bases and J by 6 bases; unmatched bases: 5. The CDR3 is 13 residues long. The germline V gene has CDR1 SNHLY and CDR2 FYNNEI. CDR3 amino acids: CASSTRQGPEAFF. CDR3 nucleotides: TGTGCCAGCAGTACAAGACAGGGGCCTGAAGCTTTCTTT.

This clone occurred many times. This same CDR3 is encoded by further DNA sequences in the sample. The chain is built from TRBV6-2 or TRBV6-3 and TRBJ2-3, with 10 bases aligning to TRBD2. The CDR3 length is 13 residues. V trimming: 8 bases; J trimming: 3 bases; junction bases outside the gene matches: 2. CDR1 and CDR2 from the germline V gene are MNHEY and SVGEGT. Here the CDR3 reads CASLLAGTDTQYF. CDR3 coding DNA: TGTGCCAGCTTACTAGCGGGGACAGATACGCAGTATTTT.

This clone was recorded many times. This rearrangement joins TRBV7-8 to TRBJ1-1; the D is unclear. This CDR3 comprises 15 residues. V shed 4 bases and J shed 5 bases, with 17 bases lying between them. In germline, CDR1 is SGHVS, CDR2 FQNEAQ. CDR3 amino acids: CASSSARVIGTEAFF. For the CDR3, the DNA is TGTGCCAGCAGCTCAGCAAGGGTTATCGGGACTGAAGCTTTCTTT.

About this clone: Likely a read error: the CDR3 ends without its conserved phenylalanine or tryptophan. The limits of the CDR3 on the DNA are not certain, so only TCRdb's listed CDR3 is given. The rearrangement uses TRBV6-1 and TRBJ2-2; the table assigns TRBD1, which was not confirmed against the DNA. The CDR3 spans 13 amino acids, including both terminal residues. The germline gives CDR1 MNHNS, CDR2 SASEGT. The CDR3 loop is CASSQTGSGELLS.

This clone came up many times. CDR3: CASRAEGQGIGETQYF. In DNA form, the CDR3 reads TGTGCCAGCAGAGCTGAGGGACAGGGGATTGGAGAGACCCAGTACTTC. The chain employs TRBV27 and TRBJ2-5; 10 bases match TRBD1. V shed 6 bases and J 4 bases; nucleotides not matched to a gene: 11. Germline V gene sequence: CDR1 MNHEY, CDR2 SMNVEV (reference sequence). The CDR3 extends over 16 amino acids.

This clone was observed at least ten times. The rearrangement uses TRBV5-1 and TRBJ2-7, with TRBD2 matching over 8 bases. This CDR3 has 15 amino acids. Germline CDR1 is SGHRS and CDR2 is YFSETQ. V trimming: 0 bases; J trimming: 7 bases; junction bases outside the gene matches: 9. The CDR3 here is CASSLVSGSVVEQYF. Written as DNA, the CDR3 is TGCGCCAGCAGCTTGGTGAGCGGGAGCGTGGTGGAGCAGTACTTC.

This clone was seen ten or more times. This chain joins TRBV3-1 and TRBJ1-2; no clear D. Trimming shortened V by 4 bases and J by 8 bases, and 17 bases separated the two germline ends. The CDR3 runs to 14 residues. Germline lookup yields CDR1 LGHDT and CDR2 YNNKEL (reference sequence). This CDR3 is CASSPLLSTLGYTF. CDR3 bases: TGTGCCAGCAGCCCCCTCTTATCGACGCTAGGCTACACCTTC.

This clone is classed as medium-sized. The chain links TRBV28 to TRBJ1-5, with D possibly matching TRBD1 (5 bases). There are 16 residues in the CDR3. V shed 3 bases and J shed 2 bases, with 14 bases lying between them. The germline gives CDR1 MDHEN, CDR2 SYDVKM. CDR3 in DNA: TGTGCCAGCAGTTTGAGGGGCGCTCAAGGCAATCAGCCCCAGCATTTT. This sequence encodes CASSLRGAQGNQPQHF.

This clone was observed at least ten times. This chain links TRBV5-1 with TRBJ2-1; 11 positions match TRBD2. The CDR3 is 16 amino acids. Germline trimming cut 4 bases from V and 1 base from J; bases unmatched to any gene: 4. Germline V CDR1 and CDR2: SGHRS, YFSETQ. Here the CDR3 reads CASSPGTSGSYNEQFF. For the CDR3, the DNA is TGCGCCAGCAGCCCCGGGACTAGCGGTTCCTACAATGAGCAGTTCTTC.

The table lists this clone with many counts. A read error is possible here, since a much larger clone lies one base away. The chain links TRBV6-1 to TRBJ1-5, with D tentatively TRBD1 (6 bases). This CDR3 region has 15 residues. Germline CDR1 reads MNHNS; CDR2 reads SASEGT. This CDR3 reads CASRVTGDSNQSQHF. The CDR3 DNA reads TGTGCCAGCAGGGTGACAGGTGATAGCAATCAGTCCCAGCATTTT.

This rearrangement joins TRBV6-5 to TRBJ1-2; the D gene is possibly TRBD1 (6 bases). Germline V gives CDR1 MNHEY, CDR2 SVGAGI. The CDR3 sequence is 13 residues long. Deletions cut 3 bases from V and 10 bases from J, with 15 bases between. The CDR3 region is CASSYATGFDYTF. CDR3 nucleotide sequence: TGTGCCAGCAGTTATGCGACAGGATTCGACTACACCTTC.